Detailed here is one TCR beta chain. Its specificity is unknown. Libraries were prepared by immunoSEQ multiplex PCR; TCRdb keeps only in-frame clonotypes and omits some of them. The table records about 82,000 clones, roughly 83% of them present only once. This sample was taken from a study of OX40 agonist ivuxolimab in advanced cancers. Notes on the study in general: Among expanded peripheral T cells, antigen specificity went undetermined. Expanded clones were, on average, more numerous among CD8+ T cells than CD4+. Among the lowest peripheral clonal expansion occurred in 0.1-3.0 mg/kg partial responders.

Germline V gene sequence: CDR1 SGHTA, CDR2 FQGTGA. This CDR3 is 18 amino acids long. Trimming stripped 5 bases from V and 0 bases from J, with 23 bases between. The chain is built from TRBV7-3 and TRBJ2-7; tentative D call: TRBD2 (5 bases). The receptor was derived from an adult with an advanced solid tumor such as melanoma, head and neck, liver or kidney cancer. Here the sequenced sample was CD4+ or CD8+ T cells sorted from blood, taken in a trial of the OX40 agonist ivuxolimab. CDR3 in DNA: TGTGCCAGCAGCACACTATCACTAAGGACTGAGGTCTCCTACGAGCAGTACTTC. Translating gives CASSTLSLRTEVSYEQYF. Using reference TRBV7-3 and TRBJ2-7 for the parts outside the CDR3, the full variable domain is GAGVSQTPSNKVTEKGKYVELRCDPISGHTALYWYRQSLGQGPEFLIYFQGTGAADDSGLPNDRFFAVRPEGSVSTLKIQRTERGDSAVYLCASSTLSLRTEVSYEQYFGPGTRLTVT.